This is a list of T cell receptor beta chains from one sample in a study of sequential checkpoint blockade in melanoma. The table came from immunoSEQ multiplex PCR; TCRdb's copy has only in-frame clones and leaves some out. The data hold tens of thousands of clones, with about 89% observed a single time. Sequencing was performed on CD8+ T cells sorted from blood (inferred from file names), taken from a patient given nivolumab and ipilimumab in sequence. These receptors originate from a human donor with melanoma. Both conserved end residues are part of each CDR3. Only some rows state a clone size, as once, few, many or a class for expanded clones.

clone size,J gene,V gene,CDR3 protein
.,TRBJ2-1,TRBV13,CASSPPGTSGRSWQFF
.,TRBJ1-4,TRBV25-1,CASSEAGGNEKLFF
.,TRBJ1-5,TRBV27,CASSPYYSNQPQHF
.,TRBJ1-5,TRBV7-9,CASRVQGSNQPQHF
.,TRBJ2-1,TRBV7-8,CASSLGFSSGRWGGQFF
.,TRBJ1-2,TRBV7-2,CASSLERVNYGYTF
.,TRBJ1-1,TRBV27,CASSTPQGGTEAFF
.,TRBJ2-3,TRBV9,CASSADYRLAGATDTQYF
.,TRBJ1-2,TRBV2,CASSGQGAHGYTF
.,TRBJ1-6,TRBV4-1,CASSQDGIQGNSPLHF
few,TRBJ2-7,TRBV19,CASSLQGAHEQYF
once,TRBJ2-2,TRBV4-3,CASSQDWTGRPGELFF
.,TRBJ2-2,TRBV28,CASSNSGTGELFF
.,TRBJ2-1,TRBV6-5,CASSYSRTHEQFF
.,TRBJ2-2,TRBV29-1,CSVEGIRDSNTGELFF
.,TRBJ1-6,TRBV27,CASRTGVSSPLHF
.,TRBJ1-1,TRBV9,CASSVGGGQAEAFF
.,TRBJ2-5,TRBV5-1,CASSGGLGSHQETQYF
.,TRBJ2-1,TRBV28,CASSATGNPYNEQFF
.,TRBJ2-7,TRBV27,CASSSGASYEQYF
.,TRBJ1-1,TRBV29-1,CSGAGGNVAEAFF
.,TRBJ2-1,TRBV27,CASSLALAGGGEQFF
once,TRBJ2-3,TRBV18,CASSPTGSTDTQYF